Listed below are T cell receptor beta chains from one sample, sequenced in a study of T-cell reconstitution after alpha-beta-depleted transplantation in children. Each CDR3 protein gets one entry after TCRdb re-called the PCR reads with MiXCR. Here the sample spans 190,000 or so distinct CDR3 sequences, 13% to 15% being singletons. This specimen consisted of PBMCs from the stem cell graft donor, obtained from the stem cell graft. The receptors shown here come from a human donor who donated a stem cell graft to a child with acute lymphoblastic leukemia. Both conserved end residues are part of each CDR3.

j_call v_call cdr3_length cdr3_aa
TRBJ2-7 TRBV30 17 CAWSAGRSMGAPYEQYF
TRBJ2-1 TRBV6-1 16 CASSKRLAGAAHEQFF
TRBJ2-2 TRBV30 12 CAWTRGAGELFF
TRBJ2-3 TRBV4-2 15 CASSQVNGRADTQYF
TRBJ2-1 TRBV7-2 13 CASSKLAGGGEFF
TRBJ2-6 TRBV10-3 15 CAISESGVGANVLTF
TRBJ2-5 TRBV2 15 CASSEIRVTGGSQYF
TRBJ2-1 TRBV29-1 13 CSVDSSRYNEQFF
TRBJ1-4 TRBV30 14 CAWRPRQPNEKLFF
TRBJ1-2 TRBV4-1 14 CASSQVARNYGYTF
TRBJ2-1 TRBV12-3/TRBV12-4 13 CASSRSGGNEQFF
TRBJ2-1 TRBV12-3/TRBV12-4 14 CAKQFSGRANEQFF
TRBJ2-7 TRBV27 15 CASPSAGRESYEQYF
TRBJ2-7 TRBV6-2/TRBV6-3 16 CASRRLAGGPFYEQYF
TRBJ2-2 TRBV12-3/TRBV12-4 14 CASSTGERAGELFF
TRBJ2-6 TRBV5-5 17 CASSLAVGLAGANVLTF
TRBJ2-7 TRBV12-3/TRBV12-4 11 CASSPGWFLSF
TRBJ2-3 TRBV13 13 CASSTQGEDTQYF
TRBJ2-2 TRBV6-5 13 CASSWTYTGELFF
TRBJ2-7 TRBV20-1 11 CSARVGREQYF
TRBJ1-6 TRBV12-3/TRBV12-4 12 CASGAGVSPLHF
TRBJ1-1 TRBV11-2 12 CASSLTGFEAFF
TRBJ1-2 TRBV4-1 14 CASSRPGQGDGYTF
TRBJ1-3 TRBV5-1 15 CASSLDSAKGNTIYF
TRBJ1-1 TRBV12-3/TRBV12-4 14 CASSFDRGSTEAFF
TRBJ2-5 TRBV2 15 CASSAARGRGETQYF
TRBJ1-1 TRBV20-1 16 CSARDQATGLGTEAFF
TRBJ1-2 TRBV20-1 14 CSARVGRGSYGYTF
TRBJ2-4 TRBV20-1 15 CSARTGAEAKNIQYF
TRBJ1-3 TRBV12-3/TRBV12-4 14 CASSSWTSGNTIYF
TRBJ2-7 TRBV12-3/TRBV12-4 12 CASSNYRDEQYF
TRBJ2-1 TRBV20-1 14 CSAYRTGGPVEQFF
TRBJ2-1 TRBV4-1 18 CASSQDGTSGRPYNEQFF
TRBJ1-5 TRBV12-3/TRBV12-4 13 CASALTGDQPQHF
TRBJ2-1 TRBV25-1 18 CASTRKKEGEHTYNEQFF
TRBJ2-3 TRBV4-1 18 CASSQVEYGTGGTDTQYF
TRBJ2-1 TRBV20-1 14 CSAPRQNPYNEQFF
TRBJ2-7 TRBV12-3/TRBV12-4 16 CASSRESGRSSYEQYF
TRBJ1-6 TRBV12-3/TRBV12-4 15 CASSSSGAHNSPLHF
TRBJ2-3 TRBV5-1 14 CASSLRLPTDTQYF
TRBJ1-1 TRBV5-4 16 CASSLVLEGLNTEAFF
TRBJ2-7 TRBV11-2 15 CASSLVVGLLYEQYF
TRBJ2-3 TRBV20-1 13 CSAASLRTDTQYF
TRBJ2-7 TRBV5-1 13 CASRAGEKYEQYF
TRBJ1-1 TRBV5-1 14 CASRQTGSGTEAFF
TRBJ1-4 TRBV7-2 14 CASSLAVSGGKLFF
TRBJ2-5 TRBV15 12 CATSSNLETQYF
TRBJ2-5 TRBV29-1 13 CSVEASGEETQYF
TRBJ2-5 TRBV12-3/TRBV12-4 14 CASSPSGKEETQYF
TRBJ1-1 TRBV28 14 CASRIGGGNTEAFF
TRBJ2-2 TRBV6-5 17 CASSYSGWGSGTGELFF
TRBJ2-1 TRBV29-1 14 CSVGRDRGMYEQFF
TRBJ2-3 TRBV7-6 14 CASSSNRDPDTQYF
TRBJ1-2 TRBV12-3/TRBV12-4 15 CASRPGTAANYGYTF
TRBJ2-2 TRBV5-1 15 CASSLGVSNTGELFF
TRBJ1-1 TRBV5-1 15 CASSLDPTGGTEAFF